This is a list of T cell receptor beta chains from one sample in a study of T cells after yellow fever vaccination. TCRdb reanalysed the 5' RACE reads using MiXCR and keeps one entry per CDR3 protein. The sample records 620,000 or so distinct CDR3 sequences, around an eighth being singletons. The sample was PBMCs, taken on the day of the yellow fever booster vaccination. These receptors were obtained from a man aged 25-40 years who received the YFV17D yellow fever vaccine. Each CDR3 is given with its conserved first and last residue. D genes are given only for firm matches. Size values are once, few and many counts, or a class for expanded clones, and some rows have none.

size | D | J | V | CDR3 | DNA
many | - | TRBJ1-3 | TRBV3-1 | CASSQDRDILSGNTIYF | TGTGCCAGCAGCCAAGATCGGGACATACTCTCTGGAAACACCATATATTTT
- | - | TRBJ2-7 | TRBV20-1 | CSARDQGFGEQYF | TGCAGTGCTAGAGATCAGGGATTCGGGGAGCAGTACTTC
- | - | TRBJ2-7 | TRBV29-1 | CSGGRGNNGVEQYF | TGCAGCGGTGGACGGGGAAACAACGGGGTGGAGCAGTACTTC
few | TRBD2 | TRBJ2-1 | TRBV6-1 | CASPASGGDEHNEQFF | TGTGCCAGCCCGGCTAGCGGAGGGGACGAACACAATGAGCAGTTCTTC
- | TRBD1 | TRBJ2-5 | TRBV27 | CASRPGTGRETQYF | TGTGCCAGCAGACCCGGGACAGGGCGAGAGACCCAGTACTTC
- | - | TRBJ2-5 | TRBV7-2 | CASSLRGLKYF | TGTGCCAGCAGCTTACGGGGTTTGAAGTACTTC
- | - | TRBJ2-1 | TRBV11-3 | CASSLDREGRTEQFF | TGTGCCAGCAGCTTAGATCGTGAAGGGAGGACTGAGCAGTTCTTC
- | - | TRBJ2-7 | TRBV5-1 | CASSFGDGNWEQYF | TGCGCCAGCAGCTTTGGAGACGGGAACTGGGAGCAGTACTTC
- | TRBD2 | TRBJ2-3 | TRBV5-1 | CASSPYLAGERYF | TGCGCCAGCAGCCCTTACTTAGCGGGAGAAAGGTATTTT
few | TRBD2 | TRBJ2-3 | TRBV7-2 | CASSLVWAGETTDTQYF | TGTGCCAGCAGCTTAGTTTGGGCGGGAGAAACCACAGATACGCAGTATTTT
- | TRBD1 | TRBJ1-5 | TRBV6-2/TRBV6-3 | CASSFPQTGAHQPQHF | TGTGCCAGCAGTTTTCCGCAGACAGGGGCCCATCAGCCCCAGCATTTT
- | - | TRBJ2-1 | TRBV3-1 | CACSQGFQTYNEQFF | TGTGCCTGCAGCCAAGGGTTCCAAACCTACAATGAGCAGTTCTTC
few | TRBD1 | TRBJ1-3 | TRBV12-3/TRBV12-4 | CASTLGDRGGNTIYF | TGTGCCAGCACCTTGGGGGACAGGGGCGGTAACACCATATATTTT
few | - | TRBJ1-1 | TRBV30 | CAWTTLGIGTEAFF | TGTGCCTGGACGACGCTGGGGATCGGCACTGAAGCTTTCTTT